This T cell receptor beta chain emerged from a study of PD-L1 blockade in urothelial cancer. Study at large: As for prior chemotherapy regimens, patients had received 0 to 3.

Time point denoted: peripheral blood 6 weeks after treatment start. Each PCR contained spiked-in synthetic TCR analog templates. Using immunoSEQ multiplex PCR, the repertoire was profiled, and TCRdb retains in-frame clones only, with some absent. The data show tens of thousands of clones, 70% to 90% seen once. CDR1 is SEHNR, CDR2 FQNEAQ, per germline (reference sequence). The junction had 3 bases not matched to a gene; V was cut back by 1 base and J by 7 bases. The CDR3 has 13 residues. The clonotype originates from a man aged 50-59 years with urothelial cancer. J is TRBJ1-2 and V is TRBV7-9, with TRBD1 matching over 7 bases. The sample was PBMCs, taken around atezolizumab (anti-PD-L1) treatment. CDR3 DNA: TGTGCCAGCAGCTTAGGACAGGGAGGTGGCTACACCTTC. This sequence encodes CASSLGQGGGYTF. Drawing the rest from reference TRBV7-9 and TRBJ1-2, the complete variable domain is DTGVSQNPRHKITKRGQNVTFRCDPISEHNRLYWYRQTLGQGPEFLTYFQNEAQLEKSRLLSDRFSAERPKGSFSTLEIQRTEQGDSAMYLCASSLGQGGGYTFGSGTRLTVV.